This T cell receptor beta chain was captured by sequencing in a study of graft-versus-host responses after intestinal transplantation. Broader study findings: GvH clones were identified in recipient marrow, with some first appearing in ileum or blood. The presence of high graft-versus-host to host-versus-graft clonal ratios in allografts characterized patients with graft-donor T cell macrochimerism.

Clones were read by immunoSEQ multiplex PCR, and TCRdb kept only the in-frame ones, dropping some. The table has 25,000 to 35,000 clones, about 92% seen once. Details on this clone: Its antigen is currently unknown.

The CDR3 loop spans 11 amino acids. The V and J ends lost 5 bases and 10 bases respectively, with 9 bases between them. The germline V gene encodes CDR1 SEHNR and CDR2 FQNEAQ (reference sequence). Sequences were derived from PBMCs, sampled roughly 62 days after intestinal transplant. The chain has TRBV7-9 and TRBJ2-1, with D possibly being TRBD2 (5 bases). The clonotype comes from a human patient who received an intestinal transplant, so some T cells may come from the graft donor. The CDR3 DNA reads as TGTGCCAGCAGCGCCGGCGGGGAGCAGTTCTTC. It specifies CASSAGGEQFF. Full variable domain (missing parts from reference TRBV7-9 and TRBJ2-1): DTGVSQNPRHKITKRGQNVTFRCDPISEHNRLYWYRQTLGQGPEFLTYFQNEAQLEKSRLLSDRFSAERPKGSFSTLEIQRTEQGDSAMYLCASSAGGEQFFGPGTRLTVL.